One sample yielded the 9 T cell receptor beta chains listed below, sequenced in a study of T cells in Graves' hyperthyroidism and ophthalmopathy. Amplification of TCR beta CDR3 regions used RNA as the template. A first-round RT-PCR of the TCR CDR3 used the HTBI primer set. TCRdb re-analysed the multiplex PCR reads in MiXCR, keeping a single row per CDR3 protein. The sample yields some 600,000 distinct CDR3 sequences, approximately 14% seen once. The specimen was blood. Receptors were obtained from a woman in her twenties or thirties with Graves' hyperthyroidism that later progressed to Graves' ophthalmopathy.

This clonotype was detected many times. The V gene is TRBV7-6, the J gene TRBJ2-7; TRBD1 matches at 10 bases. The V segment lost 1 base and the J segment 5 bases; nucleotides outside the gene matches: 5. CDR1 and CDR2 from the germline V gene are SGHVS and FNYEAQ. There are 15 residues in the CDR3. The chain's CDR3 is CASSLGHDRGHEQYF. The CDR3 DNA sequence: TGTGCCAGCAGCTTAGGTCACGACAGGGGGCACGAGCAGTACTTC. Variable domain in full (rest from reference TRBV7-6 and TRBJ2-7): GAGVSQSPRYKVTKRGQDVALRCDPISGHVSLYWYRQALGQGPEFLTYFNYEAQQDKSGLPNDRFSAERPEGSISTLTIQRTEQRDSAMYRCASSLGHDRGHEQYFGPGTRLTVT.

This clonotype appeared many times. This chain connects TRBV25-1 to TRBJ2-5, with D possibly being TRBD1 (6 bases). Looked up from germline, CDR1 is MGHDK and CDR2 is SYGVNS. This CDR3 has 17 amino acids. Trimming took 4 bases from V and 0 from J, leaving 18 bases between them. The CDR3 reads CASSAGSGQLHQETQYF. The CDR3 region has the DNA TGTGCCAGCAGTGCTGGATCCGGACAGCTTCACCAAGAGACCCAGTACTTC. Full variable domain (rest looked up from reference TRBV25-1 and TRBJ2-5): EADIYQTPRYLVIGTGKKITLECSQTMGHDKMYWYQQDPGMELHLIHYSYGVNSTEKGDLSSESTVSRIRTEHFPLTLESARPSHTSQYLCASSAGSGQLHQETQYFGPGTRLLVL.

This clonotype was counted a few times. This chain links TRBV5-6 with TRBJ1-6; no clear D gene. V lost 3 bases and J 11 bases, leaving 12 bases between the germline ends. Per germline, CDR1 SGHDT and CDR2 YYEEEE. The CDR3 runs to 13 residues. The CDR3 here is CASSSGGGAPLHF. CDR3 coding DNA: TGTGCCAGCAGCTCGGGAGGAGGTGCACCCCTCCACTTT.

Notes on this clonotype: Since a much larger clone is just one base distant, this may be a read error. The V call is TRBV27, the J call TRBJ2-2; D call uncertain. The V end was cut by 7 bases, the J end by 2 bases, with 17 bases between. Germline CDR1 and CDR2: MNHEY and SMNVEV (reference sequence). The CDR3 spans 16 residues. CDR3 residues: CASKIGASANTGELFF. The CDR3 DNA sequence: TGTGCCAGCAAGATCGGAGCGAGTGCCAACACCGGGGAGCTGTTTTTT.

This clonotype was observed many times. The J gene is TRBJ2-1, the V gene TRBV30; D tentatively fits TRBD1 or TRBD2 (5 bases each). Germline values: CDR1 GTSNPN, CDR2 SVGIG (reference sequence). This CDR3 is built from 11 residues. Trimming took 4 bases from V and 9 from J, leaving 10 bases between them. The CDR3 here is CAWMTEGEQFF. The CDR3 DNA is TGTGCCTGGATGACAGAGGGTGAGCAGTTCTTC.

This clonotype was detected a few times. This chain links TRBV28 with TRBJ2-3; 14 bases fit TRBD2. J was trimmed by 5 bases and V by 11 bases; bases with no gene match: 3. Germline V gene data show CDR1 as MDHEN and CDR2 as SYDVKM. This CDR3 is 13 amino acids long. In DNA, the CDR3 is TGTGCCGGCGGGACTAGCGGGAGAGATACGCAGTATTTT. It yields the protein CAGGTSGRDTQYF.

This clonotype was counted many times. The chain carries TRBV11-1 and TRBJ2-2, with a tentative D call TRBD2 (5 bases). Germline V lookup: CDR1 SGHAT, CDR2 FQDESV (reference sequence). V dropped 2 bases and J dropped 0 bases, with 7 bases sitting between them. The CDR3 covers 15 residues. This CDR3 is CASSLRSANTGELFF. As DNA, the CDR3 is TGTGCCAGCAGCTTACGTAGCGCGAACACCGGGGAGCTGTTTTTT. The full variable domain, with the rest looked up from reference TRBV11-1 and TRBJ2-2, is EAEVAQSPRYKITEKSQAVAFWCDPISGHATLYWYRQILGQGPELLVQFQDESVVDDSQLPKDRFSAERLKGVDSTLKIQPAELGDSAMYLCASSLRSANTGELFFGEGSRLTVL.

Many counts were recorded for this clonotype. The gene calls are TRBV18 and TRBJ2-7; D is unresolved. V dropped 3 bases and J dropped 5 bases, with 17 bases sitting between them. This CDR3 region has 15 residues. The V gene's germline CDR1 is KGHSH and CDR2 LQKENI. In DNA form, the CDR3 reads TGTGCCAGCTCACCCGGGTCCTACCTCCCAGACGAGCAGTACTTC. Translation gives CASSPGSYLPDEQYF. Together with reference TRBV18 and TRBJ2-7, the CDR3 gives the full variable domain: NAGVMQNPRHLVRRRGQEARLRCSPMKGHSHVYWYRQLPEEGLKFMVYLQKENIIDESGMPKERFSAEFPKEGPSILRIQQVVRGDSAAYFCASSPGSYLPDEQYFGPGTRLTVT.

At least ten counts were recorded for this clonotype. This chain joins TRBV7-2 and TRBJ2-1; D gene unclear. CDR1 is SGHTA, CDR2 FQGNSA, per germline. There are 16 residues in the CDR3. Trimming shortened V by 2 bases and J by 0 bases, and 11 bases separated the two germline ends. CDR3 protein: CASSLYHLSSYNEQFF. For the CDR3, the DNA is TGTGCCAGCAGCTTATATCACCTGAGCTCCTACAATGAGCAGTTCTTC.